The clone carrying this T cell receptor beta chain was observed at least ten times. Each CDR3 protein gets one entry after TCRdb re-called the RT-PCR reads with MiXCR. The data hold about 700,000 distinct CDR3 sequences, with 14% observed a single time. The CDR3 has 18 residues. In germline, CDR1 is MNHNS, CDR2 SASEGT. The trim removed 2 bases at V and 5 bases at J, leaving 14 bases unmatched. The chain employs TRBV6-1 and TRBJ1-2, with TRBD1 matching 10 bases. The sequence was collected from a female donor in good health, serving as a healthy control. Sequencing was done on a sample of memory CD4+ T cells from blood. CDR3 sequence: CASSETRDRGASLYGYTF. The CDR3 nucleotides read TGTGCCAGCAGTGAAACCCGGGACAGGGGAGCCTCTTTGTATGGCTACACCTTC.